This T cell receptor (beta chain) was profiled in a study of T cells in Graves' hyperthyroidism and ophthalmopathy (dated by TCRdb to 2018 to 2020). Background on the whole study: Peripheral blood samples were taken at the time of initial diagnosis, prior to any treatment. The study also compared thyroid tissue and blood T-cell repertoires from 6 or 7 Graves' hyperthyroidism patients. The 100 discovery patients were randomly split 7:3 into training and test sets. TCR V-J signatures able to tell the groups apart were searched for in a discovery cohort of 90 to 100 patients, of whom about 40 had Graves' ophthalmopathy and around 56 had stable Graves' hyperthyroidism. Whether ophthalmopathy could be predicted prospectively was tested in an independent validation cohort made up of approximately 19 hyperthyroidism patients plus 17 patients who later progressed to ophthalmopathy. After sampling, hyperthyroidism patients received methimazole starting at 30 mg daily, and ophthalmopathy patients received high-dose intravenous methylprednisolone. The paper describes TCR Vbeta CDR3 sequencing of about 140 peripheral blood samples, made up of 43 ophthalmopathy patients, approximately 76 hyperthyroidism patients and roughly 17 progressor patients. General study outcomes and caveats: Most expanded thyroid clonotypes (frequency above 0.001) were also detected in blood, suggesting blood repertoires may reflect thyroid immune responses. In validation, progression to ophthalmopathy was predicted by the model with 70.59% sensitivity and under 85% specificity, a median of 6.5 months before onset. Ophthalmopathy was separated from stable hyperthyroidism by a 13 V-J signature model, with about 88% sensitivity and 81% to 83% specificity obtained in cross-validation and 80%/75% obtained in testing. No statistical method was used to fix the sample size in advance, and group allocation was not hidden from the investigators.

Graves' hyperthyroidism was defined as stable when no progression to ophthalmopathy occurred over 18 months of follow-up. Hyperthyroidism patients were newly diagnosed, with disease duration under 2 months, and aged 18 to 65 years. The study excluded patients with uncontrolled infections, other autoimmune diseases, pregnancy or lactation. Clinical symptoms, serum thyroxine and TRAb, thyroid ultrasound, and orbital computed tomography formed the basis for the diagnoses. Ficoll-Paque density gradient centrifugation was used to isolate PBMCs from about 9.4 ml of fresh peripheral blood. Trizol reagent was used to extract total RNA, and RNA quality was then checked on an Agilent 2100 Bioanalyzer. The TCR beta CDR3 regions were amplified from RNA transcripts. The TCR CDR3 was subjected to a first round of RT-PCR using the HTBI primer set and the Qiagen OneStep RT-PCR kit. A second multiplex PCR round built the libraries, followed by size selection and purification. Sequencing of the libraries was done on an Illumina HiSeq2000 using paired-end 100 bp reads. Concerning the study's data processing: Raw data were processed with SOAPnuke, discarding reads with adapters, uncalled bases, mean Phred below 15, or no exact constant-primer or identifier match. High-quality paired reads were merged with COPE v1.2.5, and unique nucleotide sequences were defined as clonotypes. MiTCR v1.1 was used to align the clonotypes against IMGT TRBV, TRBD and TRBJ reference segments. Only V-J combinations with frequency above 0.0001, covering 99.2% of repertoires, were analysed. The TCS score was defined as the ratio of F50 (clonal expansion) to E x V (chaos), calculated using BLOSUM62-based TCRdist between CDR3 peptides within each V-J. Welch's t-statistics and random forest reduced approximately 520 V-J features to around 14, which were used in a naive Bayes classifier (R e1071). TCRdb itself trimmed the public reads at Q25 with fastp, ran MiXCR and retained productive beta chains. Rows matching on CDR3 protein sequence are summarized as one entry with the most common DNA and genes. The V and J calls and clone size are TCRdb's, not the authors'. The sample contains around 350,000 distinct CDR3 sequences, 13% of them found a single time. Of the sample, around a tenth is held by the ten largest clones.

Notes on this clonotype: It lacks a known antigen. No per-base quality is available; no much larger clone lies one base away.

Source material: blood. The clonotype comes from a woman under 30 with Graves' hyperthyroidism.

DNA sequence: TGTGCCAGCAGGGCACTAGCGGGAGGCACAGATACGCAGTATTTT. Translated, it reads CASRALAGGTDTQYF. The sequence is built from TRBV6-2 or TRBV6-3 and TRBJ2-3; 11 junctional bases match TRBD2. Trimmed from V: 6 bases; trimmed from J: 1 base; junction bases lacking a gene match: 3. The CDR3, from cysteine to phenylalanine, totals 15 residues. Kept here is only the CDR3 DNA, which spans 45 bases and is read in frame from base 1. CDR1 and CDR2 are read off the germline V gene as MNHEY and SVGEGT.